Below are 13 T cell receptor beta chains sequenced from a single sample in a study of Tregs in tolerant kidney transplant recipients (dated by TCRdb to between 2018 and 2021). Library generation was performed with the immunoSEQ multiplex PCR assay. Held by TCRdb, this immuneACCESS table contains in-frame sequences only and omits some clones. Under half of the omission traces to an unresolved V gene where checked; the cause of the rest is unknown. The sample table shows some 250,000 clones, and approximately 83% are seen once. Roughly 0.67% of the sample comes from the top ten. The sample consisted of CD4+ T cells from blood. Receptor source: a human donor in good health.

Remarks on this clone: Other DNA sequences from this sample encode an identical CDR3 as well. This chain joins TRBV2 and TRBJ2-2; D is undetermined. Germline V gives CDR1 SNHLY, CDR2 FYNNEI. The CDR3 length is 14 residues. Trimming took off 6 bases at V and 3 bases at J, with 11 bases between the two ends. The CDR3 DNA sequence: TGTGCCAGCAGGAGGAACGCGGACACCGGGGAGCTGTTTTTT. Translating gives CASRRNADTGELFF.

The V call is TRBV4-2, the J call TRBJ1-2, with unresolved D. This CDR3 comprises 14 residues. Germline V CDR1 and CDR2: LGHNA, YNFKEQ. V dropped 0 bases and J dropped 5 bases, with 10 bases sitting between them. The CDR3 reads CASSQDRGSYGYTF. CDR3 bases: TGTGCCAGCAGCCAAGACCGAGGTTCTTATGGCTACACCTTC.

The chain combines TRBV11-3 with TRBJ2-6; TRBD1 matches at 7 bases. Germline lookup yields CDR1 SGHNT and CDR2 YENEEA. The trim removed 3 bases at V and 2 bases at J, leaving 10 bases unmatched. The CDR3 is made up of 18 amino acids. The CDR3 protein is CASSLGQPGMAGANVLTF. The CDR3 bases are TGTGCCAGCAGCTTGGGACAGCCAGGTATGGCTGGGGCCAACGTCCTGACTTTC. Using reference TRBV11-3 and TRBJ2-6 for the parts outside the CDR3, the full variable domain is EAGVVQSPRYKIIEKKQPVAFWCNPISGHNTLYWYLQNLGQGPELLIRYENEEAVDDSQLPKDRFSAERLKGVDSTLKIQPAELGDSAVYLCASSLGQPGMAGANVLTFGAGSRLTVL.

DNA for the CDR3: TGTGCCAGCAGTTACCCGACTAGCGGGAGAAATGAGCAGTTCTTC. It yields the protein CASSYPTSGRNEQFF. V gene TRBV6-5 combines with J gene TRBJ2-1; TRBD2 aligns across 12 bases. This CDR3 contains 15 residues. V shed 2 bases, J shed 7 bases, and the junction held 3 bases outside the gene matches. CDR1 and CDR2 (germline): MNHEY, SVGAGI.

V and J are TRBV6-1 and TRBJ2-3; D is perhaps TRBD1 or TRBD2 (5 bases each). This CDR3 has 15 amino acids. The V end lost 6 bases, the J end lost 3 bases, and 16 bases lay between the germline ends. The V gene's germline CDR1 is MNHNS and CDR2 SASEGT. CDR3 region: CASRRRGGRTDTQYF. As DNA, the CDR3 is TGTGCCAGCAGACGCCGTGGGGGTAGGACAGATACGCAGTATTTT.

Only a few counts were recorded for this clone. J is TRBJ2-1 and V is TRBV27; TRBD2 matches 14 bases. This CDR3 has 14 amino acids. CDR1 is MNHEY, CDR2 SMNVEV, per germline (reference sequence). J was trimmed by 9 bases and V by 8 bases; bases with no gene match: 6. The CDR3 protein is CASYGLAGGSEQFF. CDR3 sequence (DNA): TGTGCCAGCTATGGACTAGCGGGAGGAAGTGAGCAGTTCTTC.

The CDR3 here is CATLGGGAEAFF. The CDR3, as DNA: TGTGCCACCCTTGGGGGAGGGGCTGAAGCTTTCTTT. V is TRBV18 and J is TRBJ1-1; weak D call: TRBD1 (5 bases). Germline CDR1 reads KGHSH; CDR2 reads LQKENI. Trimming removed 10 bases from V and 6 bases from J, with 15 bases in between. The CDR3 has 12 amino acids.

The chain uses TRBV19 and TRBJ1-2; TRBD1 matches at 9 bases. Germline values: CDR1 LNHDA, CDR2 SQIVND (reference sequence). The CDR3 runs to 16 residues. V was pared by 6 bases and J by 6 bases, with 14 bases of the junction left unmatched. The CDR3 reads CASRLTPGQGHDGYTF. In DNA, the CDR3 is TGTGCCAGTAGGCTGACCCCGGGACAGGGTCACGATGGCTACACCTTC.

The chain links TRBV5-4 to TRBJ2-7; 10 nucleotides agree with TRBD2. Per the germline V gene, CDR1 is SGHNT and CDR2 is YYREEE (reference sequence). CDR3 length equals 15 residues. V was clipped by 3 bases and J by 2 bases; unmatched bases: 5. The CDR3 is CASSSGTSVPYEQYF. In nucleotides, the CDR3 is TGTGCCAGCAGCTCAGGGACTAGCGTGCCCTACGAGCAGTACTTC.

This sequence joins TRBV12-5 and TRBJ1-5, with D possibly TRBD1 on 6 matching bases. Trimming pared 1 base from V and 1 base from J, leaving 23 bases between. Germline V gene lookup returns CDR1 LGHNT and CDR2 FRNRAP. This CDR3 region has 20 residues. CDR3 in DNA: TGTGCTAGTGGTTTGGCCCCCAACCAGGAGACAGGAATCAGCAATCAGCCCCAGCATTTT. Its protein is CASGLAPNQETGISNQPQHF.

V and J are TRBV29-1 and TRBJ2-2; D might be TRBD1 or TRBD2, each matching 5 bases. CDR1 and CDR2 from the germline V gene are SQVTM and ANQGSEA. This CDR3 is 16 amino acids long. The V gene lost 1 base and the J gene lost 6 bases, with 18 bases spanning the gap. As DNA, the CDR3 is TGCAGCGTTGAAGGGACACCGGGGTCTAAATCCGGGGAGCTGTTTTTT. Translated, it gives CSVEGTPGSKSGELFF.

The chain carries TRBV15 and TRBJ2-1; 9 bases fit TRBD1. Germline V gives CDR1 LNHNV, CDR2 YYDKDF (reference sequence). Trimming removed 3 bases from V and 7 bases from J; junction bases left unmatched: 22. The CDR3 runs 20 residues. The CDR3 region is CATSRFFGGQGNLGKNEQFF. The DNA of the CDR3 is TGTGCCACCAGCAGGTTCTTTGGGGGACAGGGCAACCTGGGGAAGAATGAGCAGTTCTTC. Full variable domain (missing parts from reference TRBV15 and TRBJ2-1): DAMVIQNPRYQVTQFGKPVTLSCSQTLNHNVMYWYQQKSSQAPKLLFHYYDKDFNNEADTPDNFQSRRPNTSFCFLDIRSPGLGDTAMYLCATSRFFGGQGNLGKNEQFFGPGTRLTVL.

V is TRBV4-1 and J is TRBJ2-4; 15 bases are shared with TRBD2. The germline gives CDR1 MGHRA, CDR2 YSYEKL. V trimming: 4 bases; J trimming: 1 base; junction bases outside the gene matches: 5. This CDR3 comprises 18 residues. This CDR3 reads CASSPGLAGGRAKNIQYF. The CDR3 nucleotides read TGCGCCAGCAGCCCAGGACTAGCGGGAGGGAGGGCCAAAAACATTCAGTACTTC.